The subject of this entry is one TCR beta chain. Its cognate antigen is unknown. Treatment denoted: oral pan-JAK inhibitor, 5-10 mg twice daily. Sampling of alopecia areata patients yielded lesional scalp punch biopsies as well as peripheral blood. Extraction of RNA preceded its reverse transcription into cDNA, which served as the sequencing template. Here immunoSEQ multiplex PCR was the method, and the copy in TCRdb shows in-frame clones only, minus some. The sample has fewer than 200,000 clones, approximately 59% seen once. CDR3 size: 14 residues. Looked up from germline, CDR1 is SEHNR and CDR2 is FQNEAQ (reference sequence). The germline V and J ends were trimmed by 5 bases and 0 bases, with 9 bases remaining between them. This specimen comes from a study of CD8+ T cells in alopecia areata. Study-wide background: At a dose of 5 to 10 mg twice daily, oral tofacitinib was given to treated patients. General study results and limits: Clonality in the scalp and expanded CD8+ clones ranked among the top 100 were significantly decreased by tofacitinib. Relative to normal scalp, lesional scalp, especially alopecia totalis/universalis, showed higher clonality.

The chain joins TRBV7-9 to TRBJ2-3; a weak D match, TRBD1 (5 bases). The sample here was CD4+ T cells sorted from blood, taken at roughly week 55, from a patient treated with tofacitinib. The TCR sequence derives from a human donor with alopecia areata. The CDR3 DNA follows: TGTGCCAGCAGCCTCCGACAGAGCACAGATACGCAGTATTTT. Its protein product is CASSLRQSTDTQYF.